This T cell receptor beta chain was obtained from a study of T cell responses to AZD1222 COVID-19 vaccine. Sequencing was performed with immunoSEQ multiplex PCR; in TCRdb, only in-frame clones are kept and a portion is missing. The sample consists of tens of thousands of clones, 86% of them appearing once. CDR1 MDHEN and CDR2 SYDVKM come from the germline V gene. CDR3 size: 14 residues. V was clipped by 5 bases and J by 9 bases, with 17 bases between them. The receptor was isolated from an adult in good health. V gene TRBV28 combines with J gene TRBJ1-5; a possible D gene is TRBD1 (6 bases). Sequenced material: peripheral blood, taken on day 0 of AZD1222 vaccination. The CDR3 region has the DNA TGTGCCAGCAGTGAGACAGGAGGGCTGTGGCCCCAGCATTTT. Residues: CASSETGGLWPQHF. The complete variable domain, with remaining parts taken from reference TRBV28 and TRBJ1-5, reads DVKVTQSSRYLVKRTGEKVFLECVQDMDHENMFWYRQDPGLGLRLIYFSYDVKMKEKGDIPEGYSVSREKKERFSLILESASTNQTSMYLCASSETGGLWPQHFGDGTRLSIL.